This TCR beta chain was captured in a study of T cell responses to AZD1222 COVID-19 vaccine. Study-wide results and limits: Two AZD1222 doses significantly raised spike-specific TCR breadth and depth over controls.

A note on this clone: The antigen remains unidentified.

This table comes from immunoSEQ multiplex PCR, and its TCRdb copy is limited to in-frame clones, with some not included. There are about 150,000 clones in the sample; approximately 83% occur only once, and around 8% lies in the top ten. Per germline, CDR1 KGHSH and CDR2 LQKENI. The CDR3 runs to 16 residues. Trimming at V came to 3 bases and at J to 2 bases, leaving 7 bases not matched to a gene. The TCR comes from an adult in good health. The V call is TRBV18, the J call TRBJ1-3, with 7 bases fitting TRBD1. The material was peripheral blood, obtained on day 0 of AZD1222 vaccination. The CDR3 protein is CASSPRQGRAGNTIYF. CDR3 sequence (DNA): TGTGCCAGCTCACCGCGACAGGGTCGAGCTGGAAACACCATATATTTT. The full variable domain, rest sourced from reference TRBV18 and TRBJ1-3, is NAGVMQNPRHLVRRRGQEARLRCSPMKGHSHVYWYRQLPEEGLKFMVYLQKENIIDESGMPKERFSAEFPKEGPSILRIQQVVRGDSAAYFCASSPRQGRAGNTIYFGEGSWLTVV.